This T cell receptor (beta chain) comes out of a study of blood T cell repertoires in COVID-19. At the level of the study: Acute and convalescent COVID-19 specimens originated in the United States, Italy and Spain. Sources were T cells, B-cell-depleted T cells, or PBMCs; the material itself was cDNA or gDNA.

This clone has a single count. As handled by the study authors: Amplification with reference gene primers provided the estimates of nucleated cell counts. The table came from immunoSEQ multiplex PCR; TCRdb's copy has only in-frame clones and leaves some out. From that table come the V and J calls and clone size; the DNA was used to work out D and trimming. The repertoire includes tens of thousands of clones, roughly four fifths of them detected once, and just under 45% sits in the top ten. CDR3 length: 13 amino acids. Trimming cost V 3 bases and J 8 bases, with 13 bases left between them. Germline assignment: CDR1 KGHSH and CDR2 LQKENI.

The sample was peripheral blood. This TCR was sampled from a woman over 75 with acute or convalescent COVID-19. The V gene is TRBV18, the J gene TRBJ1-2; the D gene is possibly TRBD1 (5 bases). CDR3 coding DNA: TGTGCCAGCTCACCGGGGCCAGAGAGCGGCTACACCTTC. Its protein product is CASSPGPESGYTF. The entire variable domain, with the rest obtained from reference TRBV18 and TRBJ1-2, is as follows: NAGVMQNPRHLVRRRGQEARLRCSPMKGHSHVYWYRQLPEEGLKFMVYLQKENIIDESGMPKERFSAEFPKEGPSILRIQQVVRGDSAAYFCASSPGPESGYTFGSGTRLTVV.